A single sample is the source of the 24 T cell receptor beta chains below, sequenced in a study of blood T cell repertoires in COVID-19. Clones were sequenced by immunoSEQ multiplex PCR, and TCRdb holds only the in-frame ones, with some missing. The top ten hold 0.7% to 1% of the sample, which has approximately 290,000 clones, 70% to 90% seen once. Sequenced input: peripheral blood. The receptor set was obtained from a human donor with COVID-19, enrolled during active disease. The donor label of this sample is uncertain.

The rearrangement links TRBV5-1 to TRBJ1-1, with TRBD1 matching 7 bases. The CDR3 is made up of 16 amino acids. Germline V CDR1 and CDR2: SGHRS, YFSETQ. V lost 2 bases to trimming and J lost 4 bases; unmatched junction nucleotides: 11. CDR3 amino acids: CASSLPTTGVGTEAFF. CDR3 nucleotides: TGCGCCAGCAGCTTACCCACCACAGGGGTGGGCACTGAAGCTTTCTTT. The full variable domain, with the rest looked up from reference TRBV5-1 and TRBJ1-1, is KAGVTQTPRYLIKTRGQQVTLSCSPISGHRSVSWYQQTPGQGLQFLFEYFSETQRNKGNFPGRFSGRQFSNSRSEMNVSTLELGDSALYLCASSLPTTGVGTEAFFGQGTRLTVV.

The V and J genes are TRBV28 and TRBJ1-1; D uncertain. Trimming removed 7 bases from V and 2 bases from J, with 8 bases in between. Germline values: CDR1 MDHEN, CDR2 SYDVKM. This CDR3 is 12 amino acids long. In DNA, the CDR3 is TGTGCCAGCATCTATCGAAACACTGAAGCTTTCTTT. Protein: CASIYRNTEAFF. The complete variable domain, with remaining parts taken from reference TRBV28 and TRBJ1-1, reads DVKVTQSSRYLVKRTGEKVFLECVQDMDHENMFWYRQDPGLGLRLIYFSYDVKMKEKGDIPEGYSVSREKKERFSLILESASTNQTSMYLCASIYRNTEAFFGQGTRLTVV.

This clone was detected only once. The genes are TRBV24-1 and TRBJ2-7; the match to TRBD1 covers 10 bases. J gave up 2 bases and V 2 bases, and 5 bases lay outside the gene matches. Germline loops: CDR1 KGHDR, CDR2 SFDVKD. The CDR3 contains 16 residues. CDR3 sequence: CATSDSSGTGAYEQYF. The CDR3 nucleotides read TGTGCCACCAGTGATTCCTCCGGGACAGGGGCCTACGAGCAGTACTTC.

CDR3 sequence (DNA): TGTGCCAGCAGCGTGTCGGGGTCCCCCTACAATGAGCAGTTCTTC. This translates into CASSVSGSPYNEQFF. The V call is TRBV9, the J call TRBJ2-1, with D tentatively TRBD2 (5 bases). V was cut by 2 bases and J by 2 bases, with 11 bases left in between. The CDR3 contains 15 residues. Germline V gene lookup returns CDR1 SGDLS and CDR2 YYNGEE.

This chain links TRBV18 with TRBJ1-6; 7 nucleotides match TRBD1. The CDR3 loop spans 15 amino acids. Unmatched junction bases numbered 6, after V lost 5 bases and J lost 5 bases. Germline V CDR1 and CDR2: KGHSH, LQKENI. CDR3 sequence (DNA): TGTGCCAGCTCAAAAGGTCAGGGGGATAATTCACCCCTCCACTTT. Protein: CASSKGQGDNSPLHF.

This clone was observed once. The chain is built from TRBV25-1 and TRBJ1-2, with D possibly TRBD1 on 6 matching bases. The CDR3 contains 13 residues. With 11 bases removed from V and 5 bases from J, the gap between germline ends came to 18 bases. Per germline, CDR1 MGHDK and CDR2 SYGVNS. CDR3 nucleotides: TGTGCCTCCGAGGGGGGGAGGTATTATGGCTACACCTTC. Protein sequence: CASEGGRYYGYTF.

V usage is TRBV27 and J usage is TRBJ1-1, with D unresolved. The germline CDR1 and CDR2 sequences are MNHEY and SMNVEV (reference sequence). The CDR3 is 14 amino acids. Trimming took off 8 bases at V and 4 bases at J, with 17 bases between the two ends. The DNA of the CDR3 is TGTGCCAGCCACAAGGCGATAACTAGCACTGAAGCTTTCTTT. Residues: CASHKAITSTEAFF.

This chain joins TRBV18 and TRBJ2-3; 9 positions agree with TRBD1. CDR1 and CDR2 (germline): KGHSH, LQKENI. Trimming removed 6 bases from V and 3 bases from J; junction bases left unmatched: 10. The CDR3 length is 16 residues. The CDR3 DNA reads as TGTGCCAGCTCGCGATCCCGACAGGGGGTAACAGATACGCAGTATTTT. Its translation: CASSRSRQGVTDTQYF.

The V and J genes are TRBV6-1 and TRBJ2-2; weak D call: TRBD1 (6 bases). CDR3 size: 13 residues. V was clipped by 3 bases and J by 7 bases, with 9 bases between them. Germline-derived CDR1 and CDR2 are MNHNS and SASEGT. The CDR3: CASSDTGIGELFF. CDR3 nucleotide sequence: TGTGCCAGCAGTGACACAGGGATCGGGGAGCTGTTTTTT.

This chain connects TRBV15 to TRBJ1-2; D uncertain. Per the germline V gene, CDR1 is LNHNV and CDR2 is YYDKDF (reference sequence). The CDR3 covers 14 residues. V was shortened by 0 bases and J by 8 bases, with 13 bases between the two germline ends. The CDR3 region is CATSRDRTQGGYTF. CDR3 nucleotides: TGTGCCACCAGCAGAGACAGGACTCAAGGGGGCTACACCTTC.

The chain employs TRBV27 and TRBJ2-3; 9 nucleotides align to TRBD2. CDR1 MNHEY and CDR2 SMNVEV come from the germline V gene (reference sequence). The CDR3 totals 16 residues. J was trimmed by 3 bases and V by 9 bases; bases with no gene match: 13. This CDR3 is CASTPGSGRLTDTQYF. DNA for the CDR3: TGTGCCAGTACACCAGGAAGCGGGAGGCTAACAGATACGCAGTATTTT.

V and J are TRBV30 and TRBJ2-5, with 14 bases identical to TRBD2. The germline CDR1 and CDR2 sequences are GTSNPN and SVGIG (reference sequence). The V segment lost 3 bases and the J segment 4 bases; nucleotides outside the gene matches: 7. The CDR3 is 16 amino acids. The chain's CDR3 is CAWSRTSGRLPETQYF. In DNA, the CDR3 is TGTGCCTGGAGCCGGACTAGCGGGAGGCTTCCAGAGACCCAGTACTTC.

The CDR3 reads CASTRTDYSNQPQHF. In nucleotides, the CDR3 is TGTGCCAGCACCCGGACAGATTATAGCAATCAGCCCCAGCATTTT. The V and J genes are TRBV28 and TRBJ1-5, with D perhaps matching TRBD1 (6 bases). V lost 7 bases and J 0 bases, leaving 13 bases between the germline ends. CDR1 and CDR2 from the germline V gene are MDHEN and SYDVKM. CDR3 length: 15 residues. The variable domain in full, with the rest retrieved from reference TRBV28 and TRBJ1-5, is DVKVTQSSRYLVKRTGEKVFLECVQDMDHENMFWYRQDPGLGLRLIYFSYDVKMKEKGDIPEGYSVSREKKERFSLILESASTNQTSMYLCASTRTDYSNQPQHFGDGTRLSIL.

CDR3 loop: CASSRQETQYF. For the CDR3, the DNA is TGTGCCAGCAGTCGCCAAGAGACCCAGTACTTC. The genes are TRBV27 and TRBJ2-5; D not resolved. V lost 5 bases, J lost 1 base, and 2 bases lay in between. The CDR3 is 11 amino acids. Germline V CDR1 and CDR2: MNHEY, SMNVEV (reference sequence).

The chain links TRBV6-2 or TRBV6-3 to TRBJ1-2, with D unclear. V gave up 2 bases and J gave up 8 bases, with 15 bases separating them. Germline V gives CDR1 MNHEY, CDR2 SVGEGT. The CDR3 sequence is 14 residues long. CDR3 coding DNA: TGTGCCAGCAGTTACCAAGAGAGGGTATGGGGCTACACCTTC. As protein: CASSYQERVWGYTF.

This rearrangement joins TRBV29-1 to TRBJ1-5; D remains ambiguous. Germline V gene lookup returns CDR1 SQVTM and CDR2 ANQGSEA. V lost 5 bases to trimming and J lost 5 bases, with 10 bases between them. CDR3 size: 12 residues. Here the CDR3 DNA reads TGCAGCGTTCGGGGTGGGTATCAGCCCCAGCATTTT. It specifies CSVRGGYQPQHF.

The chain couples TRBV19 to TRBJ1-2, with 7 bases aligning to TRBD1. V shed 7 bases and J 8 bases; nucleotides not matched to a gene: 7. The CDR3 is 12 amino acids. The germline gives CDR1 LNHDA, CDR2 SQIVND (reference sequence). The CDR3 here is CASNRGGNGYTF. CDR3 DNA sequence: TGTGCCAGTAACAGGGGTGGGAACGGCTACACCTTC. Using reference TRBV19 and TRBJ1-2 for the parts outside the CDR3, the full variable domain is DGGITQSPKYLFRKEGQNVTLSCEQNLNHDAMYWYRQDPGQGLRLIYYSQIVNDFQKGDIAEGYSVSREKKESFPLTVTSAQKNPTAFYLCASNRGGNGYTFGSGTRLTVV.

The chain links TRBV11-3 to TRBJ2-3; 9 positions agree with TRBD1. This CDR3 is built from 14 residues. V was clipped by 5 bases and J by 3 bases; unmatched bases: 3. Germline lookup yields CDR1 SGHNT and CDR2 YENEEA. The chain's CDR3 is CASSLGQGTDTQYF. The DNA of the CDR3 is TGTGCCAGCAGCCTCGGACAGGGGACAGATACGCAGTATTTT.

Here the CDR3 DNA reads TGTGCCAGCAGGGGACAGCTCTCTGGAAACACCATATATTTT. Its translation: CASRGQLSGNTIYF. V is TRBV14 and J is TRBJ1-3; 7 nucleotides match TRBD1. The CDR3 runs 14 residues. The V gene's germline CDR1 is SGHDN and CDR2 FVKESK. The V gene end was trimmed by 6 bases and the J gene end by 0 bases; junction bases not matched to a gene: 2.

The J gene is TRBJ2-1, the V gene TRBV20-1; 9 positions match TRBD2. J gave up 9 bases and V 3 bases, and 15 bases lay outside the gene matches. This CDR3 has 16 residues. Germline CDR1 is DFQATT and CDR2 is SNEGSKA (reference sequence). CDR3: CSASWGGRAGDSEQFF. CDR3 coding DNA: TGCAGTGCTAGTTGGGGCGGGAGGGCCGGTGACAGTGAGCAGTTCTTC.

Only a few counts were recorded for this clone. The J gene is TRBJ2-7, the V gene TRBV7-2, with a possible D match to TRBD2 (6 bases). This CDR3 contains 16 residues. V was shortened by 3 bases and J by 0 bases, with 15 bases between the two germline ends. The germline V gene encodes CDR1 SGHTA and CDR2 FQGNSA. CDR3 in amino acids: CASSFTGTVSSYEQYF. CDR3 nucleotides: TGTGCCAGCAGCTTTACCGGGACTGTAAGCTCCTACGAGCAGTACTTC.

V usage is TRBV27 and J usage is TRBJ2-3; TRBD2 might be the D (6 bases). The germline V and J ends were trimmed by 7 bases and 3 bases, with 14 bases remaining between them. CDR1 is MNHEY, CDR2 SMNVEV, per germline (reference sequence). The CDR3 totals 14 residues. In DNA, the CDR3 is TGTGCCAGCAATCGCGGGATAGAAACAGATACGCAGTATTTT. It encodes CASNRGIETDTQYF.

V is TRBV14 and J is TRBJ2-5, with D perhaps matching TRBD2 (5 bases). The germline CDR1 and CDR2 sequences are SGHDN and FVKESK. V was trimmed by 1 base and J by 2 bases, leaving 17 bases between them. CDR3 length: 17 residues. This CDR3 is CASSQGMSAGQQETQYF. CDR3 bases: TGTGCCAGCAGCCAAGGGATGTCGGCGGGCCAACAAGAGACCCAGTACTTC.

V and J are TRBV28 and TRBJ2-1, with 9 bases lining up with TRBD2. The CDR3 contains 14 residues. Per germline, CDR1 MDHEN and CDR2 SYDVKM. The ends lost 6 bases at V and 8 bases at J; junction bases unmatched: 8. The CDR3 loop reads CASRRDRTSDEQFF. The CDR3 bases are TGTGCCAGCAGAAGAGATAGGACTAGCGATGAGCAGTTCTTC.